These 31 T cell receptor beta chains came from one sample sequenced in a study of cytomegalovirus exposure and HLA in healthy donors. The PCR used 60 Vbeta and 13 Jbeta primers. Profiling relied on immunoSEQ multiplex PCR, and the TCRdb table lists in-frame clones only, not all of them. The repertoire has under 150,000 clones, 85% to 90% of them found once; the top ten carry under 7%. Sequencing was carried out using PBMCs. These receptor sequences come from a woman in her twenties or thirties in good health and CMV-seropositive.

The V gene is TRBV11-3, the J gene TRBJ2-3; D is possibly TRBD1 (5 bases). CDR1 SGHNT and CDR2 YENEEA come from the germline V gene. The CDR3 is 16 residues long. V lost 0 bases to trimming and J lost 3 bases, with 13 bases between them. The CDR3 coding sequence is TGTGCCAGCAGCTTAGATTCCCAGGGTAGTACAGATACGCAGTATTTT. Translating it yields CASSLDSQGSTDTQYF.

This clone was detected once. The rearrangement links TRBV9 to TRBJ2-1; TRBD2 aligns across 7 bases. This CDR3 has 16 amino acids. Trimming cost V 0 bases and J 7 bases; bases outside gene matches: 10. The germline gives CDR1 SGDLS, CDR2 YYNGEE. The CDR3 DNA is TGTGCCAGCAGCGTAGAAGGGGAGGGAGTCTTGAATGAGCAGTTCTTC. Its protein is CASSVEGEGVLNEQFF.

The chain links TRBV30 to TRBJ2-1; a possible D gene is TRBD2 (5 bases). Germline CDR1 GTSNPN, CDR2 SVGIG (reference sequence). Trimming removed 2 bases from V and 3 bases from J, with 17 bases in between. CDR3 length: 16 amino acids. CDR3 amino acids: CAWSLRASPGYNEQFF. The CDR3 DNA follows: TGTGCCTGGAGTCTCCGCGCTAGCCCCGGCTACAATGAGCAGTTCTTC.

CDR3: CASSPDRTYNEQFF. DNA of the CDR3: TGTGCCAGCTCACCGGACAGGACATACAATGAGCAGTTCTTC. The chain recombines TRBV18 with TRBJ2-1; 7 bases are shared with TRBD1. Losses at the gene ends were 3 bases for V and 4 bases for J; bases not matched to a gene: 3. The CDR3 is made up of 14 amino acids. Germline CDR1 KGHSH, CDR2 LQKENI.

The chain has TRBV10-3 and TRBJ1-5; no clear D gene. The V and J ends lost 8 bases and 11 bases respectively, with 19 bases between them. Germline V CDR1 and CDR2: ENHRY, SYGVKD. The CDR3 contains 13 residues. CDR3 nucleotides: TGTGCCATCCAAGGGATGCGGGGTGGGACCCAGCATTTT. It specifies CAIQGMRGGTQHF.

J is TRBJ2-5 and V is TRBV5-6, with 8 bases lining up with TRBD2. J was trimmed by 0 bases and V by 4 bases; bases with no gene match: 8. The CDR3 is 16 residues long. The germline gives CDR1 SGHDT, CDR2 YYEEEE. The DNA of the CDR3 is TGTGCCAGCAGCAGCAGCGGGGGCTATTACCAAGAGACCCAGTACTTC. It codes for CASSSSGGYYQETQYF.

The CDR3 nucleotides read TGCGCCAGCAGCTTGTGGGGGGACGGTAGCTTGACTGAAGCTTTCTTT. Translation gives CASSLWGDGSLTEAFF. The gene calls are TRBV5-1 and TRBJ1-1; tentative D call: TRBD1 (5 bases). The CDR3 is made up of 16 amino acids. Trimming stripped 1 base from V and 5 bases from J, with 18 bases between. Germline V gene sequence: CDR1 SGHRS, CDR2 YFSETQ.

The rearrangement links TRBV5-1 to TRBJ2-5; tentative D call: TRBD1 (5 bases). The CDR3 extends over 14 amino acids. Trimming took off 0 bases at V and 4 bases at J, with 10 bases between the two ends. Germline assignment: CDR1 SGHRS and CDR2 YFSETQ. CDR3 DNA sequence: TGCGCCAGCAGCTTGGGACAGCCCCGAGAGACCCAGTACTTC. It codes for CASSLGQPRETQYF.

The chain recombines TRBV28 with TRBJ1-1, with D maybe TRBD1 (5 bases). Germline loops: CDR1 MDHEN, CDR2 SYDVKM. V was clipped by 7 bases and J by 1 base, with 10 bases between them. The CDR3 loop spans 13 amino acids. The CDR3 is CASTGEANTEAFF. In nucleotides, the CDR3 is TGTGCCAGCACGGGGGAGGCGAACACTGAAGCTTTCTTT.

The chain is built from TRBV7-2 and TRBJ2-7, with 8 bases matching TRBD1. Germline values: CDR1 SGHTA, CDR2 FQGNSA. The CDR3 has 15 amino acids. J lost 4 bases, V lost 5 bases, and 10 bases had no gene match. CDR3 in DNA: TGTGCCAGCAGCGAAGCCGGGACAGGAGCATACGAGCAGTACTTC. Translating gives CASSEAGTGAYEQYF.

V usage is TRBV19 and J usage is TRBJ1-5; D uncertain. Germline lookup yields CDR1 LNHDA and CDR2 SQIVND (reference sequence). V dropped 3 bases and J dropped 6 bases, with 15 bases sitting between them. This CDR3 region has 15 residues. In nucleotides, the CDR3 is TGTGCCAGTAGTATGGGCCCTGTAGGAATTCAGCCCCAGCATTTT. It codes for CASSMGPVGIQPQHF.

This clone was detected a few times. This sequence joins TRBV6-5 and TRBJ1-1; 7 bases align to TRBD1. J gave up 3 bases and V 5 bases, and 3 bases lay outside the gene matches. Germline CDR1 is MNHEY and CDR2 is SVGAGI. The CDR3 loop spans 13 amino acids. This CDR3 is CASSGTDYTEAFF. In nucleotides, the CDR3 is TGTGCCAGCAGTGGGACAGATTACACTGAAGCTTTCTTT.

The gene calls are TRBV28 and TRBJ2-2, with D possibly matching TRBD1 (6 bases). From germline, CDR1 is MDHEN and CDR2 SYDVKM. Trimming took 5 bases from V and 6 from J, leaving 16 bases between them. This CDR3 has 15 amino acids. The CDR3 nucleotides read TGTGCCAGCAGTCGTCCCTCAGGGGCGGCCGGGGAGCTGTTTTTT. Amino acid sequence: CASSRPSGAAGELFF.

J is TRBJ2-2 and V is TRBV7-9; 9 bases line up with TRBD1. The J segment lost 0 bases and the V segment lost 5 bases, leaving 7 bases of the junction unmatched. Germline CDR1 is SEHNR and CDR2 is FQNEAQ (reference sequence). The CDR3 has 17 amino acids. CDR3 DNA: TGTGCCAGCAGCAGAGGGGGACAGGGCTCGAACACCGGGGAGCTGTTTTTT. Translating gives CASSRGGQGSNTGELFF.

The rearrangement uses TRBV28 and TRBJ2-3, with 11 bases identical to TRBD2. The germline V gene encodes CDR1 MDHEN and CDR2 SYDVKM. With V trimmed by 5 bases and J by 4 bases, 8 bases remained unmatched. CDR3 length: 16 amino acids. CDR3 bases: TGTGCCAGCAGTCCCTTGACTAGCGGGGACTCAGATACGCAGTATTTT. Translating gives CASSPLTSGDSDTQYF.

CDR3 in amino acids: CASSTGGRGTYEQYF. CDR3 nucleotide sequence: TGTGCCAGCAGCACTGGGGGGAGAGGGACCTACGAGCAGTACTTC. The rearrangement links TRBV7-9 to TRBJ2-7, with D perhaps matching TRBD2 (6 bases). Germline values: CDR1 SEHNR, CDR2 FQNEAQ (reference sequence). The CDR3 loop spans 15 amino acids. V was cut by 5 bases and J by 2 bases, with 16 bases left in between.

The genes are TRBV28 and TRBJ2-3; D is possibly TRBD1 (6 bases). Germline assignment: CDR1 MDHEN and CDR2 SYDVKM. The V end lost 7 bases, the J end lost 2 bases, and 10 bases lay between the germline ends. The CDR3 has 13 residues. The CDR3 DNA reads TGTGCCAGCAAGGGGGAGTACACAGATACGCAGTATTTT. Amino acids: CASKGEYTDTQYF.

The chain joins TRBV7-9 to TRBJ1-4; D unclear. Trimming took off 5 bases at V and 14 bases at J, with 12 bases between the two ends. Looked up from germline, CDR1 is SEHNR and CDR2 is FQNEAQ (reference sequence). This CDR3 comprises 11 residues. CDR3 coding DNA: TGTGCCAGCAGCGCGGGAGAAAGGCTGTTTTTT. It encodes CASSAGERLFF.

The chain is built from TRBV5-1 and TRBJ2-5; 8 bases match TRBD1. CDR1 and CDR2 (germline): SGHRS, YFSETQ. The CDR3 runs to 13 residues. Trimming removed 4 bases from V and 7 bases from J; junction bases left unmatched: 6. The CDR3 DNA reads TGCGCCAGCAGCGAAGGACAGGGTGGGACCCAGTACTTC. This encodes CASSEGQGGTQYF.

The rearrangement joins TRBV5-1 to TRBJ2-1; TRBD2 agrees at 7 bases. CDR1 is SGHRS and CDR2 is YFSETQ in the germline V gene. V dropped 3 bases and J dropped 7; count of bases not matched to a gene: 10. This CDR3 comprises 15 residues. The CDR3 DNA reads TGCGCCAGCAGCTCCCAAGCGGGGATCGATAATGAGCAGTTCTTC. Protein: CASSSQAGIDNEQFF.

V gene TRBV5-1 combines with J gene TRBJ1-1; TRBD1 might be the D (5 bases). The CDR3 has 14 amino acids. Germline values: CDR1 SGHRS, CDR2 YFSETQ. V was shortened by 0 bases and J by 5 bases, with 11 bases between the two germline ends. CDR3 nucleotide sequence: TGCGCCAGCAGCTTGGGGGGGGGAGCGACTGAAGCTTTCTTT. Its translation is CASSLGGGATEAFF.

The rearrangement uses TRBV25-1 and TRBJ2-4; 16 bases align to TRBD2. The CDR3 is 16 residues long. J gave up 6 bases and V 4 bases, and 3 bases lay outside the gene matches. In germline, CDR1 is MGHDK, CDR2 SYGVNS. CDR3 residues: CASSAGTSGGANIQYF. The CDR3 DNA is TGTGCCAGCAGTGCTGGGACTAGCGGGGGGGCAAACATTCAGTACTTC.

The chain has TRBV7-2 and TRBJ2-7; TRBD2 aligns across 10 bases. The J segment lost 3 bases and the V segment lost 5 bases, leaving 7 bases of the junction unmatched. The CDR3 contains 15 residues. Germline CDR1 is SGHTA and CDR2 is FQGNSA. In nucleotides, the CDR3 is TGTGCCAGCAGCGTAACTAGCGGGACTTACTACGAGCAGTACTTC. It codes for CASSVTSGTYYEQYF.

Notes on this clone: At one boundary the junction diverges from the germline segment, which might be a read error. The genes are TRBV7-9 and TRBJ1-2; 7 nucleotides line up with TRBD1. The CDR3 has 15 residues. Germline CDR1 and CDR2: SEHNR and FQNEAQ (reference sequence). This CDR3 is CSSSLAGQARGGYTF. In nucleotides, the CDR3 is TGTTCCAGCAGCTTAGCTGGACAGGCCCGGGGAGGCTACACCTTC.

The V gene is TRBV18, the J gene TRBJ2-3; the D is unclear. The germline V and J ends were trimmed by 0 bases and 8 bases, with 6 bases remaining between them. Germline assignment: CDR1 KGHSH and CDR2 LQKENI. CDR3 length equals 12 residues. The CDR3 sequence: CASSPPTFTQYF. The CDR3 nucleotides read TGTGCCAGCTCACCACCGACTTTTACGCAGTATTTT. The full variable domain, completed using reference TRBV18 and TRBJ2-3, is NAGVMQNPRHLVRRRGQEARLRCSPMKGHSHVYWYRQLPEEGLKFMVYLQKENIIDESGMPKERFSAEFPKEGPSILRIQQVVRGDSAAYFCASSPPTFTQYFGPGTRLTVL.

J is TRBJ1-2 and V is TRBV2; D is uncertain. V shed 4 bases and J shed 3 bases, with 6 bases lying between them. This CDR3 region has 12 residues. Germline values: CDR1 SNHLY, CDR2 FYNNEI. CDR3 sequence reads: CASSAQDYGYTF. The DNA for the CDR3 is TGTGCCAGCAGTGCCCAGGACTATGGCTACACCTTC.

The rearrangement links TRBV2 to TRBJ2-7; D call uncertain. Per the germline V gene, CDR1 is SNHLY and CDR2 is FYNNEI. This CDR3 is 14 amino acids long. Trimming pared 3 bases from V and 0 bases from J, leaving 9 bases between. The CDR3 region is CASSDALSSYEQYF. The CDR3 DNA reads TGTGCCAGCAGTGACGCCCTCAGCTCCTACGAGCAGTACTTC.

The rearrangement links TRBV30 to TRBJ1-2; tentatively, D is TRBD1 (5 bases). The germline V and J ends were trimmed by 3 bases and 3 bases, with 11 bases remaining between them. Germline CDR1 GTSNPN, CDR2 SVGIG (reference sequence). CDR3 length: 13 amino acids. The CDR3 DNA is TGTGCCTGGAGCTCGCCCAGGGACTATGGCTACACCTTC. It yields the protein CAWSSPRDYGYTF. Full variable domain (outside the CDR3, taken from reference TRBV30 and TRBJ1-2): SQTIHQWPATLVQPVGSPLSLECTVEGTSNPNLYWYRQAAGRGLQLLFYSVGIGQISSEVPQNLSASRPQDRQFILSSKKLLLSDSGFYLCAWSSPRDYGYTFGSGTRLTVV.

Written as DNA, the CDR3 is TGCGCCAGCAGTGTCTTTGGACAGGTCCAAGAGACCCAGTACTTC. As protein: CASSVFGQVQETQYF. The rearrangement uses TRBV10-1 and TRBJ2-5; 7 nucleotides line up with TRBD1. The CDR3 runs to 15 residues. Unmatched junction bases numbered 6, after V lost 4 bases and J lost 1 base. CDR1 is WNHNN and CDR2 is SYGVQD in the germline V gene (reference sequence).

This clone showed up just a few times. This sequence joins TRBV15 and TRBJ1-6, with D possibly matching TRBD1 (6 bases). The CDR3 has 16 residues. The germline CDR1 and CDR2 sequences are LNHNV and YYDKDF (reference sequence). V dropped 0 bases and J dropped 8 bases, with 14 bases sitting between them. The CDR3 sequence: CATSRDRQVSDSPLHF. CDR3 nucleotide sequence: TGTGCCACCAGCAGAGATCGACAGGTATCGGATTCACCCCTCCACTTT.

The chain joins TRBV5-1 to TRBJ2-1, with 8 bases aligning to TRBD2. Germline assignment: CDR1 SGHRS and CDR2 YFSETQ. This CDR3 is built from 16 residues. The V gene end was trimmed by 0 bases and the J gene end by 2 bases; junction bases not matched to a gene: 4. The CDR3: CASSLVGAGAYNEQFF. The CDR3 coding sequence is TGCGCCAGCAGCTTGGTGGGAGCGGGAGCCTACAATGAGCAGTTCTTC.